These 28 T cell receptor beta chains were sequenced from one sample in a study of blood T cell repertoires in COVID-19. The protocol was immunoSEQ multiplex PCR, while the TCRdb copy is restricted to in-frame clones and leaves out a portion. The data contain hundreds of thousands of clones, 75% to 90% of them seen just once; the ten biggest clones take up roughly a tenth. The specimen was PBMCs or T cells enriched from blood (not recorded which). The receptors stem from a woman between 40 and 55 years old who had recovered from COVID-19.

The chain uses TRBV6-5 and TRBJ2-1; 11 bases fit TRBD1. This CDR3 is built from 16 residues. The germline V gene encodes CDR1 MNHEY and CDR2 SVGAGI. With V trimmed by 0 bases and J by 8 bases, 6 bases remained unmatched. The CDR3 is CASSYSWTGGLDEQFF. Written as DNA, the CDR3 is TGTGCCAGCAGTTACTCTTGGACAGGGGGCTTAGATGAGCAGTTCTTC.

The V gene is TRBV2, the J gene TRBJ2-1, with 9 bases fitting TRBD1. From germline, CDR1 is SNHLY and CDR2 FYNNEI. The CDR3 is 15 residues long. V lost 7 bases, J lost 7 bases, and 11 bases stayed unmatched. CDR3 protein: CASNPGQGFRNEQFF. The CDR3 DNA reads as TGTGCCAGCAATCCGGGACAGGGTTTTAGGAATGAGCAGTTCTTC.

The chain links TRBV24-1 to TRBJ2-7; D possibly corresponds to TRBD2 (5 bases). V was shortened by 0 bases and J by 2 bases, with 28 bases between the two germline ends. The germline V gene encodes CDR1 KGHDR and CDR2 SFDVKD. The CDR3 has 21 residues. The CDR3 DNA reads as TGTGCCACCAGTGATTTGCGGACTGAGGGTTTGGTCCGGCGGGTTCCCTACGAGCAGTACTTC. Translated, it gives CATSDLRTEGLVRRVPYEQYF.

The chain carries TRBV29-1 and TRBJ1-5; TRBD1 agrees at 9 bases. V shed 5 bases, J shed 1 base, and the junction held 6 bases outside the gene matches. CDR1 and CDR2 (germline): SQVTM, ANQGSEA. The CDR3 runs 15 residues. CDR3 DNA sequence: TGCAGCGTTTGGGACAGGGAAGGAAGCAATCAGCCCCAGCATTTT. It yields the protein CSVWDREGSNQPQHF.

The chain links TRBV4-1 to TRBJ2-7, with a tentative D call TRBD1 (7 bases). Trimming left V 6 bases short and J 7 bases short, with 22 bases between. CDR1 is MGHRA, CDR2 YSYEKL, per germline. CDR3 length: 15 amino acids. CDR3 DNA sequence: TGCGCCAGCAGTCCAAGGGCAGGGGGGATTGATGAGCAGTACTTC. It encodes CASSPRAGGIDEQYF.

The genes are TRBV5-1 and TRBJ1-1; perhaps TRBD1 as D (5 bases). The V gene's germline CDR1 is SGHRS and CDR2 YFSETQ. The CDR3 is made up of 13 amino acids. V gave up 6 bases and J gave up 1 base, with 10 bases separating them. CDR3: CASMGGSNTEAFF. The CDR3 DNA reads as TGCGCCAGCATGGGGGGATCGAACACTGAAGCTTTCTTT. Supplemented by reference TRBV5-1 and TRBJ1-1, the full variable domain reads KAGVTQTPRYLIKTRGQQVTLSCSPISGHRSVSWYQQTPGQGLQFLFEYFSETQRNKGNFPGRFSGRQFSNSRSEMNVSTLELGDSALYLCASMGGSNTEAFFGQGTRLTVV.

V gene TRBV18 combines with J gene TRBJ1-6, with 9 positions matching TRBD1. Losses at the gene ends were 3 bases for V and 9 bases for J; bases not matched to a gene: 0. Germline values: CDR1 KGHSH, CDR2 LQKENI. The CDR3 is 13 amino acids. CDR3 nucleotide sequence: TGTGCCAGCTCACCGGGACAGGGTTCACCCCTCCACTTT. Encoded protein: CASSPGQGSPLHF.

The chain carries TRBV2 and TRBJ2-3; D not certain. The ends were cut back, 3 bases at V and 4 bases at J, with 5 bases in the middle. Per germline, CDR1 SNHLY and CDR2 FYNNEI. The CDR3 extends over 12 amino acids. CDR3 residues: CASSDNADTQYF. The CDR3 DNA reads TGTGCCAGCAGTGATAATGCAGATACGCAGTATTTT.

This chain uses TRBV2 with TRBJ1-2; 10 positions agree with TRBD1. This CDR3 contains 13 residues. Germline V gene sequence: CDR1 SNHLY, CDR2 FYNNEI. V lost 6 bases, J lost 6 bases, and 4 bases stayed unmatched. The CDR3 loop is CASRSGTGDGYTF. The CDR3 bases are TGTGCCAGCAGATCCGGGACAGGGGATGGCTACACCTTC. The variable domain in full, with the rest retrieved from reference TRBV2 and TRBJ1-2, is EPEVTQTPSHQVTQMGQEVILRCVPISNHLYFYWYRQILGQKVEFLVSFYNNEISEKSEIFDDQFSVERPDGSNFTLKIRSTKLEDSAMYFCASRSGTGDGYTFGSGTRLTVV.

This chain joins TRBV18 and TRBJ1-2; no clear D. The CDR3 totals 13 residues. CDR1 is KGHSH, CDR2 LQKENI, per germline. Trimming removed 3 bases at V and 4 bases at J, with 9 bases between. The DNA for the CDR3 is TGTGCCAGCTCACCCTATCCGCTCTATGGCTACACCTTC. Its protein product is CASSPYPLYGYTF.

CDR3 nucleotide sequence: TGTGCCAGCAGACGAGACAGGGTCGACTACGAGCAGTACTTC. This codes for CASRRDRVDYEQYF. This chain connects TRBV2 to TRBJ2-7, with 7 bases that match TRBD1. V was clipped by 6 bases and J by 3 bases; unmatched bases: 8. The CDR3 runs 14 residues. The germline V gene encodes CDR1 SNHLY and CDR2 FYNNEI. Filled out from reference TRBV2 and TRBJ2-7, the complete variable domain reads EPEVTQTPSHQVTQMGQEVILRCVPISNHLYFYWYRQILGQKVEFLVSFYNNEISEKSEIFDDQFSVERPDGSNFTLKIRSTKLEDSAMYFCASRRDRVDYEQYFGPGTRLTVT.

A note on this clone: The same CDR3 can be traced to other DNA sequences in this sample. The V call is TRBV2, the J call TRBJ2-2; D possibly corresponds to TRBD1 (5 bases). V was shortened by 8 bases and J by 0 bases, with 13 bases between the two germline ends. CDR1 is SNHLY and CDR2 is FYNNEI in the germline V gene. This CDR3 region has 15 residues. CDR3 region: CASGLGQPNTGELFF. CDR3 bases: TGTGCCAGCGGGTTGGGGCAGCCGAACACCGGGGAGCTGTTTTTT.

CDR3 in DNA: TGTGCCAGTAGTATCGTAGCGGGGGGTCCTGAGCAGTTCTTC. It codes for CASSIVAGGPEQFF. The rearrangement uses TRBV19 and TRBJ2-1; 10 bases are a match to TRBD2. Unmatched junction bases numbered 5, after V lost 3 bases and J lost 9 bases. Germline V gene sequence: CDR1 LNHDA, CDR2 SQIVND (reference sequence). The CDR3 covers 14 residues. The full variable domain, completed using reference TRBV19 and TRBJ2-1, is DGGITQSPKYLFRKEGQNVTLSCEQNLNHDAMYWYRQDPGQGLRLIYYSQIVNDFQKGDIAEGYSVSREKKESFPLTVTSAQKNPTAFYLCASSIVAGGPEQFFGPGTRLTVL.

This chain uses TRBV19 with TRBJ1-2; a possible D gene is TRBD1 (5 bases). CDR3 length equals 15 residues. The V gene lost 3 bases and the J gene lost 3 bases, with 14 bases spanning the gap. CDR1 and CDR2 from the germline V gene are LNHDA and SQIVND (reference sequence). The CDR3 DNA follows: TGTGCCAGTAGTATTGGGGGGTTAGGTGACTATGGCTACACCTTC. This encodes CASSIGGLGDYGYTF.

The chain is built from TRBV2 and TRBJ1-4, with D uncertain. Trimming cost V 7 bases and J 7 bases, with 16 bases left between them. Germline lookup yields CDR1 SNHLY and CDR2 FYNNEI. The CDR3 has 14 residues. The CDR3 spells CASKGPSEGEKLFF. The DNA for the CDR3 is TGTGCCAGCAAAGGGCCCTCGGAGGGTGAAAAACTGTTTTTT. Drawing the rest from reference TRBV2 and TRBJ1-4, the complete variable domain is EPEVTQTPSHQVTQMGQEVILRCVPISNHLYFYWYRQILGQKVEFLVSFYNNEISEKSEIFDDQFSVERPDGSNFTLKIRSTKLEDSAMYFCASKGPSEGEKLFFGSGTQLSVL.

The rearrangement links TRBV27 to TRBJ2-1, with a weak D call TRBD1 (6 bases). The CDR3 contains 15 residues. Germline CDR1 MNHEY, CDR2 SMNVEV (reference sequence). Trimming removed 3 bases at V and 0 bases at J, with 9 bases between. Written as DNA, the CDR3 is TGTGCCAGCAGTTTGCAGGGGACCTCCTACAATGAGCAGTTCTTC. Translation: CASSLQGTSYNEQFF.

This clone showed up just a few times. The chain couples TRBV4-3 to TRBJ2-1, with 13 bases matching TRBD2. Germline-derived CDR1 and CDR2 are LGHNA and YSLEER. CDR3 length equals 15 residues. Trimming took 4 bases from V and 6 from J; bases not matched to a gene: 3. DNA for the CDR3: TGCGCCAGCAGCCTCGGGACTAGCGGGGTCAATGAGCAGTTCTTC. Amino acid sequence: CASSLGTSGVNEQFF.

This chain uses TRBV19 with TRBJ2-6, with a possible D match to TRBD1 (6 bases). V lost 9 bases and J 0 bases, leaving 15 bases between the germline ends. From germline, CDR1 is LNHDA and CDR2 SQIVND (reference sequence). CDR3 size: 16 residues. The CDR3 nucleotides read TGTGCCAGCGAGTCCGGACAGCTCTCTGGGGCCAACGTCCTGACTTTC. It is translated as CASESGQLSGANVLTF.

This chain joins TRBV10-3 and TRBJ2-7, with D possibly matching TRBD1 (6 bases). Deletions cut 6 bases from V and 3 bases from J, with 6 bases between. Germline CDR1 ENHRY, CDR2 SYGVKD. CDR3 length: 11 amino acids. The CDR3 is CAIRDSYEQYF. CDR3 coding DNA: TGTGCCATCAGGGACAGCTACGAGCAGTACTTC.

Written as DNA, the CDR3 is TGTGCCAGCAGTTCCAGGGGAGGGGAAAAACTGTTTTTT. Amino acids: CASSSRGGEKLFF. The chain carries TRBV12-3 or TRBV12-4 and TRBJ1-4; D is possibly TRBD1 (6 bases). V was cut by 4 bases and J by 8 bases, with 11 bases left in between. This CDR3 has 13 residues.

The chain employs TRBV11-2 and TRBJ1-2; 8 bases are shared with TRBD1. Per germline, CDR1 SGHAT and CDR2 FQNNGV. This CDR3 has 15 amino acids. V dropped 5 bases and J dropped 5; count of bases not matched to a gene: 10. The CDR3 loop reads CASSPTDRARYGYTF. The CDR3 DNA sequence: TGTGCCAGCAGCCCAACGGACAGGGCTCGGTATGGCTACACCTTC.

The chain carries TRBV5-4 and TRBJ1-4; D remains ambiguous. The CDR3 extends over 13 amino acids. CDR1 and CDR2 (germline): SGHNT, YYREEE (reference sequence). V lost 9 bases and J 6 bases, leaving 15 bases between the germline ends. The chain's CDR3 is CAMARGGDEKLFF. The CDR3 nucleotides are TGTGCCATGGCGCGAGGCGGGGATGAAAAACTGTTTTTT.

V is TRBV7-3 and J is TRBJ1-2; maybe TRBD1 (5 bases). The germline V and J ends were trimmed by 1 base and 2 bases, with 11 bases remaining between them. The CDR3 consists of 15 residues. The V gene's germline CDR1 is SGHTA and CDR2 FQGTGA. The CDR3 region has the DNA TGTGCCAGCAGCTTAATGCCGGGGGGGAACTATGGCTACACCTTC. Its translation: CASSLMPGGNYGYTF.

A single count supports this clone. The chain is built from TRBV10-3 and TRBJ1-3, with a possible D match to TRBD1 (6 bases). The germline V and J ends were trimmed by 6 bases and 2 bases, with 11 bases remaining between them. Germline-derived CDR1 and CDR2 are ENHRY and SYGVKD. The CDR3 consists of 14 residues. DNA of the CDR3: TGTGCCATCAGCAATGCAGGGGCTGGAAACACCATATATTTT. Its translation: CAISNAGAGNTIYF.

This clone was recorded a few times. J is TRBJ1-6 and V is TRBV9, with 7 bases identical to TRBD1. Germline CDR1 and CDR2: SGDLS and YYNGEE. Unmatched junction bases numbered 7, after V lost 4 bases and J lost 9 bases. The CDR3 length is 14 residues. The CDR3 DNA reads TGTGCCAGCAGCCTCCGAGGGGGCGCTTCACCCCTCCACTTT. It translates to CASSLRGGASPLHF.

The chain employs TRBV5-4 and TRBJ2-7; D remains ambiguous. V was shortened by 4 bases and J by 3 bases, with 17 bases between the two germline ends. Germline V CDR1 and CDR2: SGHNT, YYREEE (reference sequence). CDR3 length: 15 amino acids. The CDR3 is CASSPSATPDYEQYF. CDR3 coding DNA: TGTGCCAGCAGCCCGAGCGCTACCCCAGACTACGAGCAGTACTTC.

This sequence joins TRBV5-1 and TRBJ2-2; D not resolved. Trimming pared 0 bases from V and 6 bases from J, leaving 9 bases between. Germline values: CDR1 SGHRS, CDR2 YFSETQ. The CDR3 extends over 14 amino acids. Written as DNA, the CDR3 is TGCGCCAGCAGCTTGGGGTCACCGGCCGGGGAGCTGTTTTTT. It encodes CASSLGSPAGELFF.

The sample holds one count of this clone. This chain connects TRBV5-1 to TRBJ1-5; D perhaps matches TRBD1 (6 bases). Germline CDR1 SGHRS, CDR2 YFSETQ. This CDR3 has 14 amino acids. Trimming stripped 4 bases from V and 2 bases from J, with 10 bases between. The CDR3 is CASSTRQGNQPQHF. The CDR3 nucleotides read TGCGCCAGCAGCACGCGACAGGGCAATCAGCCCCAGCATTTT.